This T cell receptor (beta chain) was sequenced in a study of identical twins' blood T cells. For the study at large: Approximately 50 million reads covered roughly six alpha-chain and roughly six beta-chain libraries. Study-wide points: Twin similarity might stem from environmental factors, not only genetics. Twins shared more top CDR3 clonotypes than unrelated donors did.

Libraries were made from RNA as TCR cDNA, using a modified protocol. TCRdb processed the 5' RACE reads anew with MiXCR; each CDR3 protein has one entry. The data show a few hundred thousand distinct CDR3 sequences, over 25% seen once. This clonotype was detected ten times or more. Its antigen remains unknown. The ends were cut back, 6 bases at V and 5 bases at J, with 20 bases in the middle. Germline CDR1 is SGDLS and CDR2 is YYNGEE. This CDR3 is built from 15 residues. The sequenced sample was PBMCs. The clonotype was recovered from a woman between 18 and 55 years old in good health. This chain links TRBV9 with TRBJ1-2; D call uncertain. CDR3 sequence (DNA): TGTGCCAGCACCAATAGCCTGTCGGGAAGTTATGGCTACACCTTC. Its translation: CASTNSLSGSYGYTF.